This T cell receptor beta chain was sequenced in a study of T cells in Graves' hyperthyroidism and ophthalmopathy. Study background: Blood was drawn when the patient was first diagnosed and still untreated. Overall study results and limits: Peripheral blood also featured most of the thyroid clonotypes expanded above 0.001.

Stable Graves' hyperthyroidism meant no ophthalmopathy progression within 18 months. Clinical symptoms, serum thyroxine, TRAb, thyroid ultrasound and orbital computed tomography established diagnosis. This CDR3 comprises 18 residues. The trim removed 0 bases at V and 1 base at J, leaving 8 bases unmatched. Per the germline V gene, CDR1 is SGHAT and CDR2 is FQNNGV. Amplified TCR beta CDR3 regions came from RNA transcripts. TCR CDR3 underwent first-round RT-PCR with the HTBI primer set. TCRdb re-derived calls from the multiplex PCR reads in MiXCR, one entry per CDR3 protein. The sample shows 340,000 or so distinct CDR3 sequences, 16% of them seen only once. Ten or more counts support this clonotype. Its specificity is unknown.

This sequence joins TRBV11-2 and TRBJ2-1; TRBD2 agrees at 8 bases. This clonotype originated in a man aged 25 to 45 with Graves' hyperthyroidism. Material for sequencing was blood. CDR3 DNA: TGTGCCAGCAGCTTAGAAGCGGGAGTGACCCGATCCTACAATGAGCAGTTCTTC. As protein: CASSLEAGVTRSYNEQFF.